The following is a T cell receptor beta chain sequence with its context. The sample originates from a study of shared clonotypes between healthy human individuals. TCRdb keeps only in-frame clones here, not all; method: immunoSEQ multiplex PCR. The table includes 400,000 to 500,000 clones, about three quarters detected once. Germline assignment: CDR1 SGHNT and CDR2 YYREEE (reference sequence). The CDR3 totals 19 residues. The J segment lost 2 bases and the V segment lost 0 bases, leaving 11 bases of the junction unmatched. The rearrangement uses TRBV5-4 and TRBJ2-6; 7 nucleotides line up with TRBD2. The specimen was PBMCs. The origin of this receptor is a woman between 40 and 55 years old in good health. Some clones in this sample may be carry-over from other donors' samples. The CDR3 DNA sequence: TGTGCCAGCAGCTTGGAAGGGAGGGGTATAGGCACTGGGGCCAACGTCCTGACTTTC. Residues: CASSLEGRGIGTGANVLTF.